A single sample gave rise to the 27 T cell receptor beta chains below, sequenced in a study of lymphopenia after photon versus proton radiotherapy. The method was immunoSEQ multiplex PCR; TCRdb's version includes in-frame clones alone and lacks a portion of them. The table has 55,000 to 70,000 clones, about nine tenths seen once. The specimen was peripheral blood, collected from a patient treated with photon-based radiotherapy. The receptors stem from a woman aged 35 to 49 with cholangiocarcinoma.

This chain links TRBV27 with TRBJ1-1; D is possibly TRBD1 (5 bases). Germline V gives CDR1 MNHEY, CDR2 SMNVEV (reference sequence). Trimming stripped 7 bases from V and 6 bases from J, with 15 bases between. The CDR3 contains 13 residues. CDR3 nucleotide sequence: TGTGCCAGCACCCTTTTTCGGGGCGCTGAAGCTTTCTTT. Translating it yields CASTLFRGAEAFF.

J is TRBJ1-1 and V is TRBV30, with 8 bases lining up with TRBD1. This CDR3 has 14 residues. Trimming cost V 1 base and J 5 bases; bases outside gene matches: 6. Looked up from germline, CDR1 is GTSNPN and CDR2 is SVGIG (reference sequence). The CDR3 region is CAWSEGRGHTEAFF. The CDR3 nucleotides are TGTGCCTGGAGTGAGGGCAGGGGGCATACTGAAGCTTTCTTT.

This sequence joins TRBV14 and TRBJ2-5; possible D gene TRBD2, 5 bases. The tail of the sequence fits TRBJ2-7 better, so the J call may be wrong. This CDR3 comprises 17 residues. Germline lookup yields CDR1 SGHDN and CDR2 FVKESK. CDR3 nucleotides: TGTGCCAGCAGCCCTTCCTCAAGACACATAACTAGGTCCGAGCAGTACTTC. It translates to CASSPSSRHITRSEQYF.

In DNA, the CDR3 is TGTGCCTGGAGTTTGGGGGGGGATCACGAGCAGTACTTC. This codes for CAWSLGGDHEQYF. J is TRBJ2-7 and V is TRBV30; 7 bases align to TRBD2. Unmatched junction bases numbered 6, after V lost 2 bases and J lost 5 bases. The V gene's germline CDR1 is GTSNPN and CDR2 SVGIG (reference sequence). This CDR3 region has 13 residues.

The J gene is TRBJ1-2, the V gene TRBV5-4, with TRBD1 as a possible D gene (6 bases). CDR1 and CDR2 (germline): SGHNT, YYREEE (reference sequence). The CDR3 runs 16 residues. The germline V and J ends were trimmed by 4 bases and 1 base, with 17 bases remaining between them. The CDR3 is CASSLSPDRFNYGYTF. The CDR3 region has the DNA TGTGCCAGCAGCCTAAGCCCTGACAGGTTTAACTATGGCTACACCTTC.

This chain uses TRBV6-1 with TRBJ1-5; no reliable D call. In germline, CDR1 is MNHNS, CDR2 SASEGT. The CDR3 loop spans 12 amino acids. Trimming stripped 7 bases from V and 7 bases from J, with 11 bases between. The chain's CDR3 is CASKNSGQPQHF. Written as DNA, the CDR3 is TGTGCCAGCAAAAATTCTGGGCAGCCCCAGCATTTT.

The chain links TRBV7-9 to TRBJ2-7; TRBD1 agrees at 9 bases. The V gene's germline CDR1 is SEHNR and CDR2 FQNEAQ (reference sequence). J was trimmed by 4 bases and V by 3 bases; bases with no gene match: 4. This CDR3 region has 14 residues. CDR3 bases: TGTGCCAGCAGCTTTGGGACAGGGAAGTACGAGCAGTACTTC. As protein: CASSFGTGKYEQYF.

The chain couples TRBV6-5 to TRBJ1-1, with D possibly TRBD1 on 5 matching bases. The CDR3 loop spans 13 amino acids. V lost 5 bases, J lost 1 base, and 8 bases lay in between. Germline lookup yields CDR1 MNHEY and CDR2 SVGAGI. The CDR3 loop reads CASSPGGNTEAFF. In nucleotides, the CDR3 is TGTGCCAGCAGTCCGGGGGGGAACACTGAAGCTTTCTTT.

The V gene is TRBV18, the J gene TRBJ1-2, with 7 bases identical to TRBD1. CDR3 length: 15 residues. V lost 3 bases and J lost 4; bases outside the gene matches: 8. In germline, CDR1 is KGHSH, CDR2 LQKENI. The DNA for the CDR3 is TGTGCCAGCTCACCGGGAGTTGCAGGGGGCTATGGCTACACCTTC. It translates to CASSPGVAGGYGYTF. The full variable domain, rest sourced from reference TRBV18 and TRBJ1-2, is NAGVMQNPRHLVRRRGQEARLRCSPMKGHSHVYWYRQLPEEGLKFMVYLQKENIIDESGMPKERFSAEFPKEGPSILRIQQVVRGDSAAYFCASSPGVAGGYGYTFGSGTRLTVV.

CDR3 sequence reads: CAWIWGSGGYTF. The CDR3 DNA sequence: TGTGCCTGGATTTGGGGCTCAGGTGGCTACACCTTC. The V gene is TRBV30, the J gene TRBJ1-2; a possible D gene is TRBD1 (5 bases). The V gene lost 4 bases and the J gene lost 7 bases, with 13 bases spanning the gap. Germline CDR1 is GTSNPN and CDR2 is SVGIG (reference sequence). The CDR3 covers 12 residues.

V gene TRBV11-2 combines with J gene TRBJ1-1; TRBD1 agrees at 7 bases. Germline trimming cut 0 bases from V and 11 bases from J; bases unmatched to any gene: 9. CDR1 is SGHAT and CDR2 is FQNNGV in the germline V gene. The CDR3 spans 14 residues. This CDR3 is CASSLDRTGRVAFF. The CDR3 coding sequence is TGTGCCAGCAGCTTAGACCGGACAGGTCGGGTGGCTTTCTTT.

The V and J genes are TRBV30 and TRBJ1-1; 7 bases are a match to TRBD1. From germline, CDR1 is GTSNPN and CDR2 SVGIG (reference sequence). J gave up 5 bases and V 6 bases, and 15 bases lay outside the gene matches. This CDR3 spans 15 amino acids. The chain's CDR3 is CACPMGRGQGTEAFF. CDR3 nucleotide sequence: TGTGCCTGCCCAATGGGTAGGGGGCAGGGGACTGAAGCTTTCTTT.

This chain connects TRBV7-6 to TRBJ2-7; TRBD2 matches 15 bases. Germline loops: CDR1 SGHVS, CDR2 FNYEAQ. J gave up 3 bases and V 4 bases, and 1 base lay outside the gene matches. The CDR3 extends over 15 amino acids. The CDR3, as DNA: TGTGCCAGCAGCTGGGGACTAGCGGGAGGCTACGAGCAGTACTTC. This codes for CASSWGLAGGYEQYF.

The V gene is TRBV5-1, the J gene TRBJ1-2; TRBD1 agrees at 8 bases. The CDR3 runs to 13 residues. J was trimmed by 5 bases and V by 4 bases; bases with no gene match: 4. The germline V gene has CDR1 SGHRS and CDR2 YFSETQ. The CDR3: CASSQDREYGYTF. In DNA form, the CDR3 reads TGCGCCAGCAGCCAGGACAGGGAGTATGGCTACACCTTC.

The chain employs TRBV29-1 and TRBJ1-2; TRBD1 might be the D (6 bases). This CDR3 region has 12 residues. V shed 3 bases and J shed 8 bases, with 13 bases lying between them. CDR1 and CDR2 from the germline V gene are SQVTM and ANQGSEA. CDR3 sequence: CSVDTSRGGYTF. DNA for the CDR3: TGCAGCGTTGATACGAGCAGGGGAGGCTACACCTTC.

This clone occurred once. The J gene is TRBJ1-6, the V gene TRBV5-1; TRBD1 is a possible D gene (6 bases). The V gene's germline CDR1 is SGHRS and CDR2 YFSETQ. V dropped 0 bases and J dropped 9 bases, with 13 bases sitting between them. This CDR3 is 15 amino acids long. In DNA form, the CDR3 reads TGCGCCAGCAGCTTGGCAGCAGGGGCTTCTTCACCCCTCCACTTT. Translated, it gives CASSLAAGASSPLHF.

The J gene is TRBJ1-1, the V gene TRBV29-1; D is perhaps TRBD1 (5 bases). Germline CDR1 reads SQVTM; CDR2 reads ANQGSEA. Trimming left V 5 bases short and J 10 bases short, with 11 bases between. The length of the CDR3 is 10 residues. CDR3 amino acids: CSVQGPGAFF. The CDR3 DNA follows: TGCAGCGTTCAGGGACCAGGAGCTTTCTTT.

Turning to this clone: One junction end disagrees with the germline gene, perhaps due to a read error. Here the CDR3 reads CASSLSPTRPLRF. CDR3 bases: TGTGCCAGCAGCTTATCCCCCACCCGTCCGCTCCGCTTC. The J gene is TRBJ1-2, the V gene TRBV7-3; D is unresolved. The CDR3 is 13 amino acids. Germline V lookup: CDR1 SGHTA, CDR2 FQGTGA.

This clone has only one observation. The chain recombines TRBV5-4 with TRBJ2-1, with D perhaps matching TRBD2 (5 bases). Per germline, CDR1 SGHNT and CDR2 YYREEE (reference sequence). This CDR3 contains 16 residues. The V end was cut by 0 bases, the J end by 6 bases, with 16 bases between. The CDR3: CASSLEEALLGNEQFF. The CDR3 DNA reads as TGTGCCAGCAGCTTGGAGGAGGCGCTGCTGGGCAATGAGCAGTTCTTC.

The V gene is TRBV7-3, the J gene TRBJ2-1; no clear D gene. Per germline, CDR1 SGHTA and CDR2 FQGTGA. The V gene lost 3 bases and the J gene lost 6 bases, with 9 bases spanning the gap. The CDR3 is made up of 13 amino acids. The CDR3, as DNA: TGTGCCAGCAGCTTCGCAGTTACCAATGAGCAGTTCTTC. This encodes CASSFAVTNEQFF.

This rearrangement joins TRBV30 to TRBJ2-1, with D hard to call. V was trimmed by 7 bases and J by 0 bases, leaving 13 bases between them. Germline values: CDR1 GTSNPN, CDR2 SVGIG (reference sequence). This CDR3 is 14 amino acids long. CDR3 loop: CAYAPSSSYNEQFF. CDR3 bases: TGTGCCTACGCACCAAGTAGCTCCTACAATGAGCAGTTCTTC.

The V and J genes are TRBV19 and TRBJ2-2; 8 nucleotides match TRBD1. V lost 4 bases and J lost 5; bases outside the gene matches: 6. This CDR3 is built from 15 residues. The germline V gene has CDR1 LNHDA and CDR2 SQIVND (reference sequence). The CDR3 here is CASSTGTGGTGELFF. The CDR3 DNA is TGTGCCAGTAGTACCGGGACAGGCGGTACCGGGGAGCTGTTTTTT.

V gene TRBV30 combines with J gene TRBJ1-5; a weak D match, TRBD1 (6 bases). The CDR3 is made up of 13 amino acids. CDR1 and CDR2 (germline): GTSNPN, SVGIG (reference sequence). V dropped 1 base and J dropped 6 bases, with 10 bases sitting between them. In DNA form, the CDR3 reads TGTGCCTGGAGTGCGGGGGGGGCTCAGCCCCAGCATTTT. This encodes CAWSAGGAQPQHF.

The rearrangement joins TRBV6-1 to TRBJ1-2; a weak D match, TRBD1 (5 bases). Trimming left V 7 bases short and J 3 bases short, with 12 bases between. Germline V CDR1 and CDR2: MNHNS, SASEGT. This CDR3 is 13 amino acids long. The CDR3, as DNA: TGTGCCAGCATCCCGGGACCGCACTATGGCTACACCTTC. Protein sequence: CASIPGPHYGYTF.

The chain has TRBV6-1 and TRBJ2-3; unclear D gene. V lost 1 base and J lost 6, with 5 bases in between. The CDR3 covers 12 residues. Germline V gives CDR1 MNHNS, CDR2 SASEGT. In nucleotides, the CDR3 is TGTGCCAGCAGTGAAGATCGGGATACGCAGTATTTT. Translating it yields CASSEDRDTQYF.

This chain links TRBV6-1 with TRBJ2-4; perhaps D is TRBD1 or TRBD2 (5 bases each). The CDR3 loop spans 14 amino acids. Trimming pared 3 bases from V and 14 bases from J, leaving 20 bases between. Germline lookup yields CDR1 MNHNS and CDR2 SASEGT. The CDR3 region is CASSEQKTGPQEYF. CDR3 sequence (DNA): TGTGCCAGCAGTGAGCAGAAGACGGGACCCCAGGAGTACTTC.

The rearrangement links TRBV2 to TRBJ2-2; a possible D gene is TRBD2 (6 bases). Germline-derived CDR1 and CDR2 are SNHLY and FYNNEI. The V end was cut by 10 bases, the J end by 2 bases, with 17 bases between. The CDR3 sequence is 15 residues long. This CDR3 is CATRGESVNTGELFF. The DNA for the CDR3 is TGTGCCACACGCGGGGAAAGTGTCAACACCGGGGAGCTGTTTTTT.